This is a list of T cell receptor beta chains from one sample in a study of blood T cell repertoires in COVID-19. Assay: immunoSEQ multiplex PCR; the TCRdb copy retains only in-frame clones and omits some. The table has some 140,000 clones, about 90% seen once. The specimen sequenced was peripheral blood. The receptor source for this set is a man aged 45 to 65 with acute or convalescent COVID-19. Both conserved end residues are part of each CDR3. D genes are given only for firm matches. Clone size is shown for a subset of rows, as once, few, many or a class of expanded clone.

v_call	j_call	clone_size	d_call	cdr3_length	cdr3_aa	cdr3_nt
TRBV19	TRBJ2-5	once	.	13	CASSIGRAETQYF	TGTGCCAGTAGTATCGGCAGGGCAGAGACCCAGTACTTC
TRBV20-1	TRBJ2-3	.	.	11	CSALSGDTQYF	TGCAGTGCTCTTAGCGGAGATACGCAGTATTTT
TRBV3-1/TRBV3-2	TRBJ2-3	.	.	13	CASSMRGSDTQYF	TGTGCCAGCAGCATGCGGGGATCAGATACGCAGTATTTT
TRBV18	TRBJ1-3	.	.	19	CASSPNALQSFLPGNTIYF	TGTGCCAGCTCACCAAATGCTTTACAGAGCTTTTTGCCTGGAAACACCATATATTTT
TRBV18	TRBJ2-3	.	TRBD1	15	CASSPQGAGTDTQYF	TGTGCCAGCTCACCACAGGGGGCTGGCACAGATACGCAGTATTTT
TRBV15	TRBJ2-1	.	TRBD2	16	CATSLGLAGGTNEQFF	TGTGCCACCAGCCTAGGACTAGCGGGGGGCACCAATGAGCAGTTCTTC
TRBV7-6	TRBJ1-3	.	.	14	CASSVDYSGNTIYF	TGTGCCAGCAGCGTAGACTACTCTGGAAACACCATATATTTT
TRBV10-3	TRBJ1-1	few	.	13	CAISESPGTEAFF	TGTGCCATCAGTGAGTCCCCGGGCACTGAAGCTTTCTTT
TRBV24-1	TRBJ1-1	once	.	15	CATSDPRGGATEAFF	TGTGCCACCAGTGATCCCCGGGGGGGTGCCACTGAAGCTTTCTTT
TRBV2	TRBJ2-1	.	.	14	CASTVAASYNEQFF	TGTGCCAGCACGGTAGCGGCCTCCTACAATGAGCAGTTCTTC
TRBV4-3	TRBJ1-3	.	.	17	CASSQDSGPFSGNTIYF	TGCGCCAGCAGCCAAGATTCAGGCCCCTTCTCTGGAAACACCATATATTTT
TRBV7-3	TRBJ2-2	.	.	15	CASSLTSGDTGELFF	TGTGCCAGCAGCTTAACGTCCGGGGACACCGGGGAGCTGTTTTTT
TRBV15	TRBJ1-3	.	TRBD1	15	CATSRPGQGEGTIYF	TGTGCCACCAGCAGGCCGGGACAGGGAGAGGGCACCATATATTTT
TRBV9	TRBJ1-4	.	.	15	CASSPGHSTNEKLFF	TGTGCCAGCAGCCCCGGACACTCAACTAATGAAAAACTGTTTTTT
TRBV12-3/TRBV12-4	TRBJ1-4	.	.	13	CASSFRLELGLFF	TGTGCCAGCAGTTTTCGGTTGGAGCTAGGTCTGTTTTTT
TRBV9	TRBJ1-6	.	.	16	CASSPVGEAGNSPLHF	TGTGCCAGCAGCCCAGTGGGGGAGGCGGGTAATTCACCCCTCCACTTT